These 10 T cell receptor beta chains were sequenced from one sample in a study of shared clonotypes between healthy human individuals. The table came from immunoSEQ multiplex PCR; TCRdb's copy has only in-frame clones and leaves some out. The sample contains some 1.5 million clones, 95% to 99% of which appear only once. Sequenced sample: naive CD4+ T cells sorted from blood. Documented subset: CD45RA+ positively selected. All receptors derive from a man younger than 40 in good health.

The chain joins TRBV28 to TRBJ1-2; D call uncertain. Trimming cost V 4 bases and J 4 bases, with 13 bases left between them. The CDR3 sequence is 14 residues long. Germline CDR1 reads MDHEN; CDR2 reads SYDVKM. The CDR3 sequence is CASSSRGLGYGYTF. The CDR3, as DNA: TGTGCCAGCAGTTCGCGAGGGTTAGGCTATGGCTACACCTTC.

The chain combines TRBV4-2 with TRBJ2-7; tentative D call: TRBD1 (6 bases). In germline, CDR1 is LGHNA, CDR2 YNFKEQ. With 2 bases removed from V and 3 bases from J, the gap between germline ends came to 14 bases. This CDR3 comprises 15 residues. In nucleotides, the CDR3 is TGTGCCAGCAGCCAATTACAGGGACGAGACTACGAGCAGTACTTC. Amino acids: CASSQLQGRDYEQYF.

This chain uses TRBV18 with TRBJ2-5, with 7 bases that match TRBD2. The germline gives CDR1 KGHSH, CDR2 LQKENI. The junction had 16 bases not matched to a gene; V was cut back by 3 bases and J by 0 bases. This CDR3 spans 19 amino acids. CDR3 region: CASSPLPGRASGYQETQYF. The DNA of the CDR3 is TGTGCCAGCTCACCCCTCCCCGGTCGGGCTAGCGGTTACCAAGAGACCCAGTACTTC.

Turning to this clone: This CDR3 is also generated by other DNA sequences in the sample. V usage is TRBV9 and J usage is TRBJ1-1; no clear D gene. V was clipped by 1 base and J by 2 bases, with 6 bases between them. Germline V gene sequence: CDR1 SGDLS, CDR2 YYNGEE. The CDR3 contains 13 residues. CDR3 in DNA: TGTGCCAGCAGCGTAACAACCAACACTGAAGCTTTCTTT. Translated, it gives CASSVTTNTEAFF.

The rearrangement joins TRBV29-1 to TRBJ1-4, with 9 bases aligning to TRBD1. Germline values: CDR1 SQVTM, CDR2 ANQGSEA. V shed 5 bases, J shed 4 bases, and the junction held 5 bases outside the gene matches. This CDR3 has 14 amino acids. CDR3 nucleotides: TGCAGCGTTTCGAGGACAGGGGATAATGAAAAACTGTTTTTT. Amino acid sequence: CSVSRTGDNEKLFF. Full variable domain (rest looked up from reference TRBV29-1 and TRBJ1-4): SAVISQKPSRDICQRGTSLTIQCQVDSQVTMMFWYRQQPGQSLTLIATANQGSEATYESGFVIDKFPISRPNLTFSTLTVSNMSPEDSSIYLCSVSRTGDNEKLFFGSGTQLSVL.

The chain joins TRBV30 to TRBJ1-1; D ambiguous. Trimming took off 5 bases at V and 6 bases at J, with 10 bases between the two ends. In germline, CDR1 is GTSNPN, CDR2 SVGIG (reference sequence). CDR3 length: 11 residues. CDR3 DNA: TGTGCCTGGTCAGCAGGCGCTGAAGCTTTCTTT. Residues: CAWSAGAEAFF.

The chain is built from TRBV5-1 and TRBJ2-7, with D possibly being TRBD2 (7 bases). The germline V gene has CDR1 SGHRS and CDR2 YFSETQ. V gave up 0 bases and J gave up 4 bases, with 17 bases separating them. There are 16 residues in the CDR3. DNA for the CDR3: TGCGCCAGCAGCTTGGCGGGGGCGGGAGCTGTTTACGAGCAGTACTTC. It encodes CASSLAGAGAVYEQYF.

The CDR3 DNA reads as TGTGCCAGTTGGGACAGTCGGGAGCAGTTCTTC. Its protein is CASWDSREQFF. The chain is built from TRBV28 and TRBJ2-1; TRBD1 agrees at 7 bases. The CDR3 sequence is 11 residues long. Germline-derived CDR1 and CDR2 are MDHEN and SYDVKM. With 9 bases clipped from V and 10 bases from J, the junction kept 6 bases outside the gene matches.

The V call is TRBV7-9, the J call TRBJ2-1; D ambiguous. The V end lost 4 bases, the J end lost 0 bases, and 19 bases lay between the germline ends. This CDR3 has 18 amino acids. CDR1 SEHNR and CDR2 FQNEAQ come from the germline V gene (reference sequence). The CDR3 sequence is CASSSPTKGQSSYNEQFF. The CDR3 nucleotides read TGTGCCAGCAGCTCCCCAACGAAAGGCCAAAGCTCCTACAATGAGCAGTTCTTC.

V gene TRBV11-2 combines with J gene TRBJ2-7; no reliable D call. CDR3 length: 15 amino acids. Germline V gene sequence: CDR1 SGHAT, CDR2 FQNNGV. With 2 bases removed from V and 5 bases from J, the gap between germline ends came to 16 bases. The CDR3 is CASSLYRAPSNEQYF. In DNA form, the CDR3 reads TGTGCCAGCAGCTTATATCGGGCCCCATCAAACGAGCAGTACTTC.